A selection of T cell receptor beta chains follows, all from one sample in a study of T cell responses to AZD1222 COVID-19 vaccine. Some clones are missing from TCRdb's copy, which holds only in-frame ones; the method was immunoSEQ multiplex PCR. The sample has 55,000 to 75,000 clones; approximately 81% are singletons. This sample comprised peripheral blood, obtained on day 0 of AZD1222 vaccination. The source is an adult in good health. Each CDR3 is given with its conserved first and last residue. The order of the fields is D gene, clone size, J gene, V gene, CDR3 protein, CDR3 DNA. The D gene is left open where the match is weak. The size of a clone is reported for some rows only, either as once, few or many, or as a class for expanded clones.

>-|-|TRBJ2-5|TRBV6-1
CASSEEIGRGETQYF
TGTGCCAGCAGTGAAGAGATCGGCAGGGGAGAGACCCAGTACTTC
>TRBD2|-|TRBJ2-7|TRBV29-1
CSVAVSGGTYEQYF
TGCAGCGTTGCGGTAAGCGGGGGGACGTACGAGCAGTACTTC
>TRBD1|-|TRBJ1-5|TRBV24-1
CATSDSRTGGKPQHF
TGTGCCACCAGTGACTCAAGGACAGGGGGGAAGCCCCAGCATTTT
>TRBD1|-|TRBJ2-7|TRBV29-1
CSVAKAGDSSYEQYF
TGCAGCGTTGCAAAAGCAGGGGACAGCTCCTACGAGCAGTACTTC
>TRBD2|-|TRBJ2-1|TRBV9
CASSVGASGGRNNEQFF
TGTGCCAGCAGCGTAGGGGCTAGCGGGGGGCGCAACAATGAGCAGTTCTTC
>TRBD2|-|TRBJ2-3|TRBV19
CASSAGLVGHTDTQYF
TGTGCCAGTAGCGCAGGACTAGTTGGACACACAGATACGCAGTATTTT
>-|-|TRBJ1-1|TRBV6-5
CASSWDGVTEAFF
TGTGCCAGCAGTTGGGACGGAGTAACTGAAGCTTTCTTT
>TRBD2|-|TRBJ2-7|TRBV10-3
CAISEASGSSYEQYF
TGTGCCATCAGTGAAGCTAGCGGGAGTTCCTACGAGCAGTACTTC
>-|-|TRBJ1-3|TRBV12-3/TRBV12-4
CASIPGGGNTIYF
TGTGCCAGCATCCCCGGGGGGGGAAACACCATATATTTT
>-|-|TRBJ1-5|TRBV12-3/TRBV12-4
CASSGFFGEPQHF
TGTGCCAGCAGTGGGTTTTTTGGGGAGCCCCAGCATTTT
>-|once|TRBJ2-1|TRBV9
CASSIRGGAYNEQFF
TGTGCCAGCAGCATACGGGGCGGGGCCTACAATGAGCAGTTCTTC
>-|-|TRBJ2-7|TRBV3-1/TRBV3-2
CASSPGGQTYEQYF
TGTGCCAGCAGCCCCGGTGGACAAACCTACGAGCAGTACTTC
>-|-|TRBJ2-7|TRBV5-1
CASTFGNHGAYEQYF
TGCGCCAGCACTTTCGGGAACCATGGTGCCTACGAGCAGTACTTC
>-|-|TRBJ2-1|TRBV27
CASSLLGNEQFF
TGTGCCAGCAGTTTACTTGGTAATGAGCAGTTCTTC
>-|-|TRBJ1-5|TRBV15
CATSRARGSNQPQHF
TGTGCCACCAGCAGGGCCCGGGGGAGCAATCAGCCCCAGCATTTT
>TRBD1|-|TRBJ1-4|TRBV29-1
CSVVDREATNEKLFF
TGCAGCGTTGTGGACAGGGAAGCAACTAATGAAAAACTGTTTTTT
>-|-|TRBJ2-7|TRBV27
CASSTGLGGPYEQYF
TGTGCCAGCAGTACGGGCCTGGGGGGGCCTTACGAGCAGTACTTC
>-|-|TRBJ1-6|TRBV9
CASSVAGGWGSPLHF
TGTGCCAGCAGCGTAGCTGGGGGCTGGGGATCACCCCTCCACTTT
>-|-|TRBJ1-1|TRBV20-1
CSAREATEAFF
TGCAGTGCTAGAGAGGCCACTGAAGCTTTCTTT
>-|-|TRBJ1-6|TRBV4-1
CASSQHGGRDSPLHF
TGCGCCAGCAGCCAACATGGGGGGAGGGATTCACCCCTCCACTTT
>-|-|TRBJ1-2|TRBV7-2
CASSLVDEKRGYTF
TGTGCCAGCAGCTTAGTTGATGAGAAGAGGGGCTACACCTTC
>TRBD2|-|TRBJ2-1|TRBV3-1/TRBV3-2
CASSQGAGGTYNEQFF
TGTGCCAGCAGCCAAGGGGCGGGGGGCACCTACAATGAGCAGTTCTTC
>TRBD1|-|TRBJ1-5|TRBV19
CASRTGTAFPNQPQHF
TGTGCCAGTAGGACCGGGACAGCGTTCCCCAATCAGCCCCAGCATTTT
>-|-|TRBJ1-1|TRBV6-5
CASRAGDMNTEAFF
TGTGCCAGCAGGGCAGGGGATATGAACACTGAAGCTTTCTTT
>-|-|TRBJ2-3|TRBV7-2
CASSPSSTDTQYF
TGTGCCAGCAGCCCTAGCAGCACAGATACGCAGTATTTT
>-|-|TRBJ1-2|TRBV5-4
CASSFPQTPMYGYTF
TGTGCCAGCAGCTTCCCCCAAACCCCTATGTATGGCTACACCTTC
>TRBD1|-|TRBJ1-2|TRBV3-1/TRBV3-2
CASSRRTGGYTF
TGTGCCAGCAGCCGAAGGACAGGAGGCTACACCTTC
>-|once|TRBJ2-7|TRBV4-1
CASSRDMRYEQYF
TGCGCCAGCAGCCGAGATATGAGGTACGAGCAGTACTTC
>-|once|TRBJ1-1|TRBV7-2
CASSLWGGNTEAFF
TGTGCCAGCAGCTTATGGGGGGGAAACACTGAAGCTTTCTTT
>-|-|TRBJ2-7|TRBV7-8
CASSFRTTSYEQYF
TGTGCCAGCAGCTTTCGGACGACATCCTACGAGCAGTACTTC
>-|-|TRBJ1-6|TRBV5-6
CASSLPQGNNSPLHF
TGTGCCAGCAGCTTGCCACAGGGAAACAATTCACCCCTCCACTTT
>-|-|TRBJ1-1|TRBV30
CAWSKPGLGAFF
TGTGCCTGGAGTAAACCGGGACTTGGGGCTTTCTTT
>-|once|TRBJ2-2|TRBV10-1
CASSGYRETGELFF
TGCGCCAGCAGTGGTTACAGGGAAACCGGGGAGCTGTTTTTT
>-|-|TRBJ2-1|TRBV19
CASSIRFRNEQFF
TGTGCCAGTAGTATAAGATTCCGGAATGAGCAGTTCTTC
>-|-|TRBJ1-1|TRBV27
CASSSLTFWYRDRGMNTEAFF
TGTGCCAGCAGTTCTTTGACTTTTTGGTACAGGGACCGCGGAATGAACACTGAAGCTTTCTTT
>-|few|TRBJ1-2|TRBV13
CASSSAASELAKGYTF
TGTGCCAGCAGCTCTGCGGCCTCGGAGCTAGCTAAGGGCTACACCTTC
>-|-|TRBJ1-1|TRBV9
CASSVGSGKVEAFF
TGTGCCAGCAGCGTAGGATCAGGGAAAGTTGAAGCTTTCTTT
>-|-|TRBJ1-1|TRBV2
CASSDTGMINTEAFF
TGTGCCAGCAGTGATACAGGGATGATCAACACTGAAGCTTTCTTT
>-|-|TRBJ1-1|TRBV6-5
CASSYSGGTEAFF
TGTGCCAGCAGTTACTCAGGTGGCACTGAAGCTTTCTTT
>-|-|TRBJ2-7|TRBV11-1
CASSPRDTYEQYF
TGTGCCAGCAGCCCCCGGGACACCTACGAGCAGTACTTC
>-|-|TRBJ2-5|TRBV5-4
CASSLPRETQYF
TGTGCCAGCAGCTTACCCCGAGAGACCCAGTACTTC
>TRBD1|-|TRBJ2-6|TRBV19
CASKRQGISGANVLTF
TGTGCCAGTAAAAGACAGGGCATCTCTGGGGCCAACGTCCTGACTTTC
>-|once|TRBJ1-1|TRBV15
CATSRGVGTEAFF
TGTGCCACCAGCAGAGGGGTGGGCACTGAAGCTTTCTTT
>-|-|TRBJ1-1|TRBV6-5
CASRGYGEAFF
TGTGCCAGCAGGGGATACGGTGAAGCTTTCTTT
>-|-|TRBJ1-6|TRBV6-4
CASTNSPLHF
TGTGCCAGCACTAATTCACCCCTCCACTTT